This T cell receptor beta chain was documented in a study of response to subunit inactivated influenza vaccine. A few counts support this clonotype. V shed 3 bases and J shed 1 base, with 9 bases lying between them. Germline V gives CDR1 DFQATT, CDR2 SNEGSKA (reference sequence). The CDR3 is made up of 13 amino acids. TCRdb passed the RT-PCR reads through MiXCR, listing each CDR3 protein once. The data hold 500,000 to 700,000 distinct CDR3 sequences, with around 21% observed a single time. These data were also reused for a study on T cells expressing NK-cell markers. That publication notes: 5'RACE template switching built TCR beta cDNA with unique molecular identifiers. The TCR beta repertoires were obtained from sorted CD3+CD56+NKG2C+, CD3+CD56+NKG2C- and CD3+CD56-NKG2C+ T cells. The dominant NKG2C+ clonotypes represented about 1.0-7.5% of CD8+ T cells in five to seven donors. The CD3+CD56-NKG2C+ fraction of a few donors was likewise dominated by these clonotypes.

The J gene is TRBJ2-5, the V gene TRBV20-1; no reliable D call. The receptor was derived from a man between 45 and 60 years old who received an inactivated influenza vaccine. The material sequenced was CD4+ T cells sorted from PBMCs, taken roughly 12 days after vaccination. Here the CDR3 reads CSASFLSQETQYF. In nucleotides, the CDR3 is TGCAGTGCTAGTTTCTTGAGCCAAGAGACCCAGTACTTC.